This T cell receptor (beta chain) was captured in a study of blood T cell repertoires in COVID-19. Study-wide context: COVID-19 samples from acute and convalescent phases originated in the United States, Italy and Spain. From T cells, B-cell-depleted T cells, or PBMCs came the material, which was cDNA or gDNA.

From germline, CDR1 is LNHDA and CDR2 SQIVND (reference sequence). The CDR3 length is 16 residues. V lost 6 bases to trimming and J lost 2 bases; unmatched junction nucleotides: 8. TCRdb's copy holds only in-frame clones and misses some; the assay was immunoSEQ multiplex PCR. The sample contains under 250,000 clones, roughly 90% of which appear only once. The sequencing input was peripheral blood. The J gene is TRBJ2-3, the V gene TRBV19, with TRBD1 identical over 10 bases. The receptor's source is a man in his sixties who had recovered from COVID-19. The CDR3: CASRSDRGTATDTQYF. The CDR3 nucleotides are TGTGCCAGTAGATCGGACAGGGGGACGGCCACAGATACGCAGTATTTT.